This passage covers 31 T cell receptor beta chains from one sample sequenced in a study of control samples from healthy donors and cancer patients. TCRdb's table, derived via immunoSEQ multiplex PCR, lists solely in-frame clones and lacks some. Of tens of thousands of clones in the sample, around 87% are singletons; the top ten hold roughly 2.4%. Sequenced input: PBMCs. These receptors were obtained from a woman between 45 and 65 years old with head and neck cancer.

The V call is TRBV5-1, the J call TRBJ2-2; 8 nucleotides agree with TRBD1. The J segment lost 1 base and the V segment lost 2 bases, leaving 4 bases of the junction unmatched. The CDR3 has 16 amino acids. Germline lookup yields CDR1 SGHRS and CDR2 YFSETQ. In nucleotides, the CDR3 is TGCGCCAGCAGCTTATCCGGGACAGGGAACACCGGGGAGCTGTTTTTT. Translating it yields CASSLSGTGNTGELFF.

CDR3 nucleotides: TGTGCCAGCAGCTTGGACAGGGGCCCGAACACCGGGGAGCTGTTTTTT. Its translation is CASSLDRGPNTGELFF. This chain connects TRBV5-8 to TRBJ2-2; 7 positions match TRBD1. CDR1 is SGHTS and CDR2 is YDEGEE in the germline V gene. Unmatched junction bases numbered 2, after V lost 0 bases and J lost 0 bases. There are 16 residues in the CDR3.

The V and J genes are TRBV5-1 and TRBJ1-2; D is uncertain. Germline lookup yields CDR1 SGHRS and CDR2 YFSETQ. V was pared by 0 bases and J by 0 bases, with 9 bases between. The CDR3 consists of 15 residues. The CDR3 spells CASSLEGNSNYGYTF. As DNA, the CDR3 is TGCGCCAGCAGCTTGGAAGGGAACTCTAACTATGGCTACACCTTC.

V and J are TRBV11-3 and TRBJ1-2; D gene ambiguous. This CDR3 has 9 amino acids. CDR1 and CDR2 from the germline V gene are SGHNT and YENEEA. V lost 11 bases, J lost 8 bases, and 9 bases lay in between. CDR3 residues: CAGRGGYTF. CDR3 bases: TGTGCCGGACGGGGAGGCTACACCTTC.

For this clone: A junction boundary mismatches the germline segment, possibly from a read error. The gene calls are TRBV28 and TRBJ1-1; D gene uncertain. There are 12 residues in the CDR3. Germline loops: CDR1 MDHEN, CDR2 SYDVKM. The CDR3 is CASSQTLQKEGF. CDR3 nucleotide sequence: TGTGCCAGCAGTCAAACTTTACAGAAGGAGGGCTTT.

The J gene is TRBJ2-3, the V gene TRBV9; the D gene could be TRBD1 or TRBD2 (5 bases each). Germline-derived CDR1 and CDR2 are SGDLS and YYNGEE. Trimming removed 0 bases at V and 4 bases at J, with 12 bases between. This CDR3 contains 15 residues. Here the CDR3 reads CASSVGAGRPDTQYF. The DNA for the CDR3 is TGTGCCAGCAGCGTAGGGGCAGGGAGACCAGATACGCAGTATTTT.

The V call is TRBV5-4, the J call TRBJ2-5; possibly TRBD1 or TRBD2 for D (5 bases each). In germline, CDR1 is SGHNT, CDR2 YYREEE (reference sequence). This CDR3 is built from 13 residues. Trimming took 4 bases from V and 3 from J, leaving 10 bases between them. CDR3 bases: TGTGCCAGCAGCCCGGGACCGAAAGAGACCCAGTACTTC. Amino acid sequence: CASSPGPKETQYF.

This chain's CDR3 is CASSQQGADGYTF. The CDR3 DNA reads TGCGCCAGCAGTCAACAGGGGGCTGATGGCTACACCTTC. The chain combines TRBV23-1 with TRBJ1-2, with TRBD1 matching 8 bases. TRBV23-1 belongs to the ORF category, with a function that is uncertain. The CDR3 sequence is 13 residues long. Trimming took 2 bases from V and 6 from J; bases not matched to a gene: 2.

This rearrangement joins TRBV30 to TRBJ2-7; D not resolved. The germline V gene encodes CDR1 GTSNPN and CDR2 SVGIG (reference sequence). The CDR3 has 14 residues. The ends were cut back, 2 bases at V and 1 base at J, with 12 bases in the middle. The CDR3 protein is CAWSRVATSYEQYF. The CDR3 nucleotides are TGTGCCTGGAGTAGGGTCGCTACTTCCTACGAGCAGTACTTC.

The chain has TRBV19 and TRBJ2-2, with D perhaps being TRBD1 or TRBD2 (6 bases each). The CDR3 runs to 15 residues. Deletions cut 7 bases from V and 0 bases from J, with 12 bases between. The germline V gene encodes CDR1 LNHDA and CDR2 SQIVND (reference sequence). The CDR3 spells CASNLGGTNTGELFF. In DNA, the CDR3 is TGTGCCAGTAACTTAGGGGGGACGAACACCGGGGAGCTGTTTTTT.

The J gene is TRBJ1-1, the V gene TRBV29-1, with TRBD1 as a possible D gene (5 bases). The ends were cut back, 7 bases at V and 0 bases at J, with 9 bases in the middle. The CDR3 covers 12 residues. Germline V gene data show CDR1 as SQVTM and CDR2 as ANQGSEA. The CDR3, as DNA: TGCAGCGCGGGACGGATGAACACTGAAGCTTTCTTT. It encodes CSAGRMNTEAFF.

The rearrangement uses TRBV5-1 and TRBJ2-1, with unresolved D. Per germline, CDR1 SGHRS and CDR2 YFSETQ. This CDR3 is 13 amino acids long. Trimming stripped 4 bases from V and 3 bases from J, with 8 bases between. Here the CDR3 reads CASSAAGYNEQFF. The CDR3 DNA sequence: TGCGCCAGCAGCGCTGCAGGCTACAATGAGCAGTTCTTC.

The J gene is TRBJ2-3, the V gene TRBV4-3, with D unresolved. Germline CDR1 reads LGHNA; CDR2 reads YSLEER. V was cut by 1 base and J by 4 bases, with 9 bases left in between. The CDR3 runs 14 residues. In nucleotides, the CDR3 is TGCGCCAGCAGCCAAGGCGTGGGCCCAGATACGCAGTATTTT. Its protein is CASSQGVGPDTQYF.

V is TRBV4-1 and J is TRBJ1-4; D perhaps matches TRBD1 (5 bases). Germline CDR1 and CDR2: MGHRA and YSYEKL. CDR3 length: 13 residues. The ends were cut back, 4 bases at V and 8 bases at J, with 11 bases in the middle. The CDR3: CASSPGTVEKLFF. DNA of the CDR3: TGCGCCAGCAGCCCCGGGACCGTCGAAAAACTGTTTTTT.

V and J are TRBV5-4 and TRBJ2-1, with D uncertain. In germline, CDR1 is SGHNT, CDR2 YYREEE (reference sequence). The CDR3 covers 15 residues. V gave up 1 base and J gave up 5 bases, with 13 bases separating them. The CDR3 DNA follows: TGTGCCAGCAGCTTGCCCGGGCCCCCAAACAATGAGCAGTTCTTC. It encodes CASSLPGPPNNEQFF.

This clone was seen a handful of times. The chain joins TRBV18 to TRBJ2-3; 10 bases line up with TRBD1. The CDR3 covers 17 residues. The junction had 6 bases not matched to a gene; V was cut back by 3 bases and J by 0 bases. The germline V gene encodes CDR1 KGHSH and CDR2 LQKENI. CDR3 region: CASSPRQGAGSTDTQYF. Written as DNA, the CDR3 is TGTGCCAGCTCACCCAGACAGGGGGCCGGGAGCACAGATACGCAGTATTTT.

The CDR3 protein is CSAGGSYNEQFF. CDR3 in DNA: TGCAGCGCGGGGGGGTCCTACAATGAGCAGTTCTTC. The genes are TRBV29-1 and TRBJ2-1; 8 bases are a match to TRBD2. V shed 7 bases and J 1 base; nucleotides not matched to a gene: 0. The CDR3 length is 12 residues. The V gene's germline CDR1 is SQVTM and CDR2 ANQGSEA.

The chain carries TRBV6-1 and TRBJ1-6, with TRBD1 matching 8 bases. The CDR3 sequence is 16 residues long. Germline CDR1 and CDR2: MNHNS and SASEGT. V was clipped by 1 base and J by 7 bases; unmatched bases: 6. CDR3 nucleotides: TGTGCCAGCAGTGAAGGGGCAGGGGGCTGGAATTCACCCCTCCACTTT. Translation: CASSEGAGGWNSPLHF.

The chain couples TRBV28 to TRBJ2-7, with 9 bases identical to TRBD1. The CDR3 length is 16 residues. The V gene's germline CDR1 is MDHEN and CDR2 SYDVKM. After removal of 4 bases from V and 4 bases from J, the junction contained 11 bases not matched to a gene. The CDR3 is CASSSPGTGFGYEQYF. The CDR3 nucleotides are TGTGCCAGCAGTTCCCCCGGGACAGGGTTTGGATACGAGCAGTACTTC.

The rearrangement uses TRBV29-1 and TRBJ2-2; 8 positions agree with TRBD2. J was trimmed by 9 bases and V by 6 bases; bases with no gene match: 6. The germline CDR1 and CDR2 sequences are SQVTM and ANQGSEA. The CDR3 runs to 12 residues. The CDR3 sequence is CSVKRGPRELFF. The CDR3 DNA reads TGCAGCGTCAAGCGGGGGCCGCGGGAGCTGTTTTTT.

The chain joins TRBV7-8 to TRBJ1-3; D gene ambiguous. Trimming stripped 4 bases from V and 0 bases from J, with 10 bases between. The CDR3 is 15 residues long. In germline, CDR1 is SGHVS, CDR2 FQNEAQ. The DNA for the CDR3 is TGTGCCAGCAGCTCCGAGGTGAGCTCTGGAAACACCATATATTTT. Its protein is CASSSEVSSGNTIYF. Variable domain in full (rest from reference TRBV7-8 and TRBJ1-3): GAGVSQSPRYKVAKRGQDVALRCDPISGHVSLFWYQQALGQGPEFLTYFQNEAQLDKSGLPSDRFFAERPEGSVSTLKIQRTQQEDSAVYLCASSSEVSSGNTIYFGEGSWLTVV.

CDR3 sequence reads: CASSRTGGRTGELFF. The CDR3 nucleotides are TGTGCCAGCAGTCGGACAGGGGGCCGAACCGGGGAGCTGTTTTTT. This chain joins TRBV7-3 and TRBJ2-2; TRBD1 aligns across 11 bases. J gave up 5 bases and V 6 bases, and 5 bases lay outside the gene matches. The CDR3 runs to 15 residues. CDR1 and CDR2 from the germline V gene are SGHTA and FQGTGA.

J is TRBJ2-3 and V is TRBV6-1, with TRBD2 identical over 9 bases. The V gene's germline CDR1 is MNHNS and CDR2 SASEGT. The CDR3 sequence is 16 residues long. V was pared by 0 bases and J by 1 base, with 2 bases of the junction left unmatched. Written as DNA, the CDR3 is TGTGCCAGCAGTGAAGCTAGCGGGGGAGGCACAGATACGCAGTATTTT. It yields the protein CASSEASGGGTDTQYF.

This chain links TRBV7-8 with TRBJ2-7, with D maybe TRBD1 (5 bases). Per germline, CDR1 SGHVS and CDR2 FQNEAQ. The CDR3 spans 15 residues. The ends were cut back, 0 bases at V and 0 bases at J, with 9 bases in the middle. In nucleotides, the CDR3 is TGTGCCAGCAGCTTAGCACAGGTTTCCTCCTACGAGCAGTACTTC. It is translated as CASSLAQVSSYEQYF.

Only a few counts were recorded for this clone. The chain recombines TRBV5-1 with TRBJ2-5; no reliable D call. Germline CDR1 is SGHRS and CDR2 is YFSETQ. The CDR3 is 14 residues long. V was clipped by 4 bases and J by 1 base, with 11 bases between them. The chain's CDR3 is CASSPVGSQETQYF. CDR3 bases: TGCGCCAGCAGCCCTGTAGGTTCCCAAGAGACCCAGTACTTC.

The gene calls are TRBV2 and TRBJ1-1; 7 nucleotides agree with TRBD1. Germline V lookup: CDR1 SNHLY, CDR2 FYNNEI. The J segment lost 1 base and the V segment lost 1 base, leaving 6 bases of the junction unmatched. The CDR3 covers 16 residues. The CDR3 nucleotides are TGTGCCAGCAGTGAAGAACCGACAGGGCAGAACACTGAAGCTTTCTTT. It specifies CASSEEPTGQNTEAFF.

A word on this clone: This CDR3 is also generated by other DNA sequences in the sample. The chain couples TRBV29-1 to TRBJ2-2, with D possibly TRBD2 on 6 matching bases. The CDR3 length is 13 residues. Trimming stripped 4 bases from V and 3 bases from J, with 9 bases between. CDR1 and CDR2 (germline): SQVTM, ANQGSEA. CDR3 coding DNA: TGCAGCGTTGGAGGAGGGTACACCGGGGAGCTGTTTTTT. It codes for CSVGGGYTGELFF.

The rearrangement joins TRBV5-6 to TRBJ2-5; TRBD1 or TRBD2 may be the D gene (5 bases each). The CDR3 contains 15 residues. Germline V lookup: CDR1 SGHDT, CDR2 YYEEEE. Trimming took 4 bases from V and 5 from J, leaving 18 bases between them. The CDR3 loop is CASSLGRLKGETQYF. The CDR3 DNA is TGTGCCAGCAGCCTGGGAAGACTAAAGGGGGAGACCCAGTACTTC.

V usage is TRBV5-1 and J usage is TRBJ1-3, with D hard to call. The germline V gene has CDR1 SGHRS and CDR2 YFSETQ. CDR3 length equals 16 residues. V was clipped by 0 bases and J by 0 bases, with 10 bases between them. CDR3: CASSLDVSGSGNTIYF. The CDR3 DNA is TGCGCCAGCAGCTTGGATGTGTCAGGCTCTGGAAACACCATATATTTT.

The V and J genes are TRBV4-2 and TRBJ1-2; D uncertain. Germline CDR1 and CDR2: LGHNA and YNFKEQ. The V end was cut by 8 bases, the J end by 3 bases, with 19 bases between. CDR3 length equals 15 residues. CDR3 amino acids: CASRRPDPGYYGYTF. CDR3 nucleotide sequence: TGTGCCAGCCGACGACCAGACCCAGGCTACTATGGCTACACCTTC.

The V and J genes are TRBV10-3 and TRBJ2-7; 11 positions match TRBD2. Germline values: CDR1 ENHRY, CDR2 SYGVKD. The CDR3 totals 17 residues. V shed 8 bases, J shed 1 base, and the junction held 13 bases outside the gene matches. Here the CDR3 DNA reads TGTGCCATCGCAGGGAGACCTAGCGGGGGGATATCCTACGAGCAGTACTTC. Translation: CAIAGRPSGGISYEQYF.